This T cell receptor beta chain was found in a study of Tregs in tolerant kidney transplant recipients. Unstimulated Tregs (CD4+CD25+CD127-) and CD4+CD25- non-Tregs were sorted from PBMCs. Germline V gene data show CDR1 as KGHSH and CDR2 as LQKENI. CDR3 length: 15 amino acids. V lost 0 bases and J lost 5, with 13 bases in between. Here immunoSEQ multiplex PCR was the method, and the copy in TCRdb shows in-frame clones only, minus some. The sample includes about 240,000 clones, around 81% of them seen just once. Points from the study as a whole: The most relevant donor-specific Treg TCRbeta repertoire apparently came from expansion with activated donor B cells. The small number of patients limits these findings pending further validation.

Details on this clone: Its antigen is still unknown.

Sequenced input: CD4+ T cells from blood. The chain carries TRBV18 and TRBJ1-1; D ambiguous. The origin of this receptor is a human donor in good health. For the CDR3, the DNA is TGTGCCAGCTCACCACCGACGGGGAAAGATACTGAAGCTTTCTTT. Translating it yields CASSPPTGKDTEAFF.